This entry lists 31 T cell receptor beta chains sequenced from one sample in a study of human T cells and chemical hapten exposure. Time point reported: patch test 1, 2 weeks after DPC sensitization. The treatment here: therapeutic diphenylcyclopropenone sensitization with weekly scalp DPC. TCRdb re-called the RACE reads with MiXCR, one entry per CDR3 protein. Of approximately 400,000 distinct CDR3 sequences listed, roughly 4.8% were seen once; the top ten hold approximately 2.5%. The starting material was whole blood, obtained in connection with sensitization to the hapten diphenylcyclopropenone (DPC). The receptor source for this set is a woman aged 45 to 65 with alopecia areata. Some clones in this sample may be carry-over from other donors' samples.

Ten or more counts support this clonotype. The chain couples TRBV30 to TRBJ2-3; no reliable D call. Trimming stripped 0 bases from V and 6 bases from J, with 7 bases between. The CDR3 totals 12 residues. From germline, CDR1 is GTSNPN and CDR2 SVGIG (reference sequence). The CDR3 bases are TGTGCCTGGAGTGTAGGGTATGATACGCAGTATTTT. Amino acids: CAWSVGYDTQYF.

This chain connects TRBV30 to TRBJ1-1, with D possibly being TRBD1 (6 bases). The V end lost 2 bases, the J end lost 10 bases, and 17 bases lay between the germline ends. Germline-derived CDR1 and CDR2 are GTSNPN and SVGIG (reference sequence). CDR3 length: 13 residues. The CDR3 region has the DNA TGTGCCTGGAGTCCCACGGGGGGGGCGCCAGCTTTCTTT. It encodes CAWSPTGGAPAFF. Full variable domain (remainder filled in from reference TRBV30 and TRBJ1-1): SQTIHQWPATLVQPVGSPLSLECTVEGTSNPNLYWYRQAAGRGLQLLFYSVGIGQISSEVPQNLSASRPQDRQFILSSKKLLLSDSGFYLCAWSPTGGAPAFFGQGTRLTVV.

This clonotype was recorded a few times. This chain uses TRBV4-3 with TRBJ2-7; weak D call: TRBD2 (5 bases). V lost 0 bases to trimming and J lost 9 bases, with 12 bases between them. From germline, CDR1 is LGHNA and CDR2 YSLEER. The CDR3 has 13 residues. CDR3 residues: CASSQDHPSRQYF. CDR3 DNA: TGCGCCAGCAGCCAAGATCATCCTAGCCGGCAGTACTTC.

The chain carries TRBV7-9 and TRBJ2-1; unclear D gene. The CDR3 totals 13 residues. Germline V lookup: CDR1 SEHNR, CDR2 FQNEAQ (reference sequence). V lost 4 bases to trimming and J lost 9 bases, with 13 bases between them. In DNA, the CDR3 is TGTGCCAGCAGCTCCCCCCTTGTGACTGAGCAGTTCTTC. It specifies CASSSPLVTEQFF.

The V gene is TRBV6-1, the J gene TRBJ1-1; D gene uncertain. Germline lookup yields CDR1 MNHNS and CDR2 SASEGT. V gave up 6 bases and J gave up 2 bases, with 13 bases separating them. CDR3 length: 14 residues. DNA for the CDR3: TGTGCCAGCAGCGTCCTGGCGTCCAACACTGAAGCTTTCTTT. It is translated as CASSVLASNTEAFF.

This clonotype has only a few counts. The chain employs TRBV10-3 and TRBJ1-2; D is undetermined. The V gene's germline CDR1 is ENHRY and CDR2 SYGVKD. V dropped 7 bases and J dropped 8 bases, with 20 bases sitting between them. The CDR3 sequence is 14 residues long. Written as DNA, the CDR3 is TGTGCCATCAAGCCTGGACTCTCCGAAATCGGCTACACCTTC. This sequence encodes CAIKPGLSEIGYTF.

This clonotype was seen repeatedly, ten times or more. The genes are TRBV5-1 and TRBJ2-7; TRBD2 agrees at 9 bases. The CDR3 runs to 18 residues. Germline CDR1 is SGHRS and CDR2 is YFSETQ. V shed 4 bases, J shed 3 bases, and the junction held 17 bases outside the gene matches. The CDR3 region is CASSLRGGTSFRSYEQYF. The DNA for the CDR3 is TGCGCCAGCAGCCTGCGCGGCGGGACTAGCTTTAGGAGCTACGAGCAGTACTTC.

The rearrangement links TRBV11-2 to TRBJ2-1; the D is unclear. This CDR3 has 16 amino acids. Germline V gene lookup returns CDR1 SGHAT and CDR2 FQNNGV. V was clipped by 1 base and J by 0 bases, with 10 bases between them. The CDR3 here is CASSLAVRSSYNEQFF. In DNA, the CDR3 is TGTGCCAGCAGCTTAGCGGTACGGAGCTCCTACAATGAGCAGTTCTTC.

Ten or more counts support this clonotype. The chain employs TRBV28 and TRBJ2-7; possible D gene TRBD2, 7 bases. This CDR3 is built from 13 residues. Germline assignment: CDR1 MDHEN and CDR2 SYDVKM. Trimming took 4 bases from V and 7 from J, leaving 14 bases between them. The CDR3 loop reads CASSSGGAREQYF. As DNA, the CDR3 is TGTGCCAGCAGTTCGGGGGGCGCGAGGGAGCAGTACTTC.

The chain recombines TRBV20-1 with TRBJ2-3, with D perhaps matching TRBD1 or TRBD2 (5 bases each). The CDR3 is 16 residues long. With 4 bases removed from V and 2 bases from J, the gap between germline ends came to 19 bases. Per germline, CDR1 DFQATT and CDR2 SNEGSKA (reference sequence). The CDR3 region has the DNA TGCAGTGCTAACCCTCGGGACGCCGCCGACACAGATACGCAGTATTTT. This gives the protein CSANPRDAADTDTQYF.

This clonotype appeared once. The CDR3 sequence: CASSQDPRLGGYGYTF. In DNA, the CDR3 is TGTGCCAGCAGCCAAGACCCCCGGTTGGGGGGCTATGGCTACACCTTC. This sequence joins TRBV3-1 and TRBJ1-2, with D perhaps matching TRBD1 (5 bases). The V and J ends lost 0 bases and 4 bases respectively, with 15 bases between them. This CDR3 spans 16 amino acids. The germline gives CDR1 LGHDT, CDR2 YNNKEL (reference sequence).

V is TRBV5-1 and J is TRBJ2-3, with D uncertain. There are 16 residues in the CDR3. Looked up from germline, CDR1 is SGHRS and CDR2 is YFSETQ. With 0 bases removed from V and 0 bases from J, the gap between germline ends came to 11 bases. The CDR3 loop reads CASSLERPPSTDTQYF. CDR3 in DNA: TGCGCCAGCAGCTTGGAAAGGCCCCCCAGCACAGATACGCAGTATTTT.

This clonotype was recorded at least ten times. DNA of the CDR3: TGTGCCAGCAGCCCCCCTTGGGGGCCGGAGACCCAGTACTTC. Its protein product is CASSPPWGPETQYF. The rearrangement uses TRBV7-9 and TRBJ2-5; tentative D call: TRBD1 (6 bases). Germline loops: CDR1 SEHNR, CDR2 FQNEAQ (reference sequence). The CDR3 is 14 residues long. Trimming shortened V by 5 bases and J by 5 bases, and 15 bases separated the two germline ends.

Regarding this clonotype: A much larger clone differs by one base, so this may be a read error. The chain has TRBV30 and TRBJ2-3, with 9 bases matching TRBD2. Germline V CDR1 and CDR2: GTSNPN, SVGIG (reference sequence). The CDR3 runs to 14 residues. Unmatched junction bases numbered 5, after V lost 1 base and J lost 6 bases. Written as DNA, the CDR3 is TGTGCCTGGAGTGCCCTAGCGGGAATGGATACGCAGTATTTT. Its protein product is CAWSALAGMDTQYF.

This clonotype was seen at least ten times. One end of the junction does not line up with germline, which may come from a read error. The CDR3 region is CSARAHRDLNF. The DNA of the CDR3 is TGCAGTGCTAGAGCCCACCGGGACCTCAATTTT. This chain joins TRBV20-1 and TRBJ1-4; possibly TRBD1 for D (5 bases). This CDR3 has 11 amino acids. Germline V lookup: CDR1 DFQATT, CDR2 SNEGSKA (reference sequence).

This sequence joins TRBV5-1 and TRBJ2-3; 7 nucleotides match TRBD2. V lost 4 bases, J lost 5 bases, and 7 bases stayed unmatched. CDR3 length: 14 residues. Germline CDR1 is SGHRS and CDR2 is YFSETQ. The CDR3 DNA sequence: TGCGCCAGCAGCCCCCTAGGGGAGGGAGATACGCAGTATTTT. Translated: CASSPLGEGDTQYF.

Many counts were recorded for this clonotype. This chain uses TRBV7-8 with TRBJ2-6; D is possibly TRBD2 (5 bases). This CDR3 is 15 amino acids long. Per germline, CDR1 SGHVS and CDR2 FQNEAQ. V was trimmed by 6 bases and J by 2 bases, leaving 11 bases between them. The CDR3 coding sequence is TGTGCCAGCAGTCTAAGGAGGACTGGGGCCAACGTCCTGACTTTC. Its translation is CASSLRRTGANVLTF.

The gene calls are TRBV12-5 and TRBJ1-1, with a possible D match to TRBD1 (5 bases). V gave up 3 bases and J gave up 6 bases, with 11 bases separating them. Germline assignment: CDR1 LGHNT and CDR2 FRNRAP. The CDR3 contains 13 residues. The CDR3 sequence is CASGFTGLPEAFF. The DNA for the CDR3 is TGTGCTAGTGGTTTTACGGGACTACCTGAAGCTTTCTTT.

This clonotype was detected many times. This chain links TRBV11-1 with TRBJ2-1; D might be TRBD1 or TRBD2, each matching 7 bases. Trimming pared 1 base from V and 5 bases from J, leaving 12 bases between. The germline V gene encodes CDR1 SGHAT and CDR2 FQDESV (reference sequence). CDR3 length: 15 residues. CDR3 residues: CASSLVRGGDNEQFF. CDR3 in DNA: TGTGCCAGCAGCTTAGTCAGGGGGGGCGACAATGAGCAGTTCTTC.

On this clonotype itself: This may be a read error, as it is one base from a much larger clone. J is TRBJ2-7 and V is TRBV12-3 or TRBV12-4; no clear D gene. The CDR3 contains 13 residues. The ends were cut back, 5 bases at V and 1 base at J, with 9 bases in the middle. The CDR3 sequence is CASSLGKSYEQYF. CDR3 coding DNA: TGTGCCAGCAGTCTAGGGAAATCCTACGAGCAGTACTTC.

This clonotype was observed at least ten times. This sequence joins TRBV6-5 and TRBJ2-3, with D possibly being TRBD1 (5 bases). Germline V gene data show CDR1 as MNHEY and CDR2 as SVGAGI. This CDR3 contains 15 residues. The V end lost 3 bases, the J end lost 1 base, and 11 bases lay between the germline ends. CDR3 residues: CASSYVSRGTDTQYF. CDR3 nucleotide sequence: TGTGCCAGCAGTTATGTTAGCAGGGGCACAGATACGCAGTATTTT.

This clonotype was recorded at least ten times. A junction boundary mismatches the germline segment, possibly from a read error. The chain has TRBV5-5 and TRBJ2-5, with 10 bases matching TRBD2. CDR1 and CDR2 (germline): SGHKS, YYEKEE (reference sequence). The CDR3 sequence is 15 residues long. The CDR3 DNA reads TGTGCCAGCAGTTTGGGACTAGCGTACCAAGAGACCCAGTACTTC. Translated, it gives CASSLGLAYQETQYF.

The J gene is TRBJ2-3, the V gene TRBV3-1; D unclear. Trimming took off 5 bases at V and 6 bases at J, with 9 bases between the two ends. This CDR3 has 12 residues. Germline V CDR1 and CDR2: LGHDT, YNNKEL (reference sequence). DNA for the CDR3: TGTGCCAGCAGCGCCGTCCCGGATACGCAGTATTTT. As protein: CASSAVPDTQYF.

The chain recombines TRBV12-3 or TRBV12-4 with TRBJ1-2; D is uncertain. CDR3 length: 14 amino acids. Trimming cost V 4 bases and J 3 bases, with 12 bases left between them. CDR3 nucleotides: TGTGCCAGCAGTTCCGTGGGGTTAGACTATGGCTACACCTTC. Translating gives CASSSVGLDYGYTF.

The chain links TRBV6-2 or TRBV6-3 to TRBJ1-1; D not resolved. This CDR3 spans 13 amino acids. V gave up 6 bases and J gave up 0 bases, with 8 bases separating them. The germline CDR1 and CDR2 sequences are MNHEY and SVGEGT. CDR3 in DNA: TGTGCCAGCAGGCGACAAATGAACACTGAAGCTTTCTTT. This translates into CASRRQMNTEAFF.

This clonotype was counted only a few times. The V gene is TRBV6-2 or TRBV6-3, the J gene TRBJ1-6; 8 positions match TRBD1. CDR3 size: 15 residues. V shed 2 bases, J shed 5 bases, and the junction held 2 bases outside the gene matches. In germline, CDR1 is MNHEY, CDR2 SVGEGT. CDR3 coding DNA: TGTGCCAGCAGTTACCAGGGGGCCAATAATTCACCCCTCCACTTT. It codes for CASSYQGANNSPLHF.

Many counts were recorded for this clonotype. The chain joins TRBV28 to TRBJ1-5; D ambiguous. Germline loops: CDR1 MDHEN, CDR2 SYDVKM. This CDR3 contains 15 residues. Trimming pared 6 bases from V and 0 bases from J, leaving 12 bases between. The DNA of the CDR3 is TGTGCCAGCAGCTTCCTCTGGGATAGCAATCAGCCCCAGCATTTT. Translation gives CASSFLWDSNQPQHF.

The chain links TRBV7-2 to TRBJ2-1; no clear D gene. Germline lookup yields CDR1 SGHTA and CDR2 FQGNSA. V was clipped by 3 bases and J by 0 bases, with 12 bases between them. CDR3 length: 16 residues. CDR3 coding DNA: TGTGCCAGCAGCTTGCACTTCCGAGGCTCCTACAATGAGCAGTTCTTC. This gives the protein CASSLHFRGSYNEQFF.

Ten or more counts support this clonotype. This CDR3 is CASRPGTSGYEQYF. The CDR3 region has the DNA TGTGCCAGCAGGCCCGGGACTAGCGGATACGAGCAGTACTTC. The rearrangement joins TRBV7-9 to TRBJ2-7; TRBD2 agrees at 11 bases. V dropped 6 bases and J dropped 4; count of bases not matched to a gene: 5. The CDR3 is made up of 14 amino acids. Germline V gene data show CDR1 as SEHNR and CDR2 as FQNEAQ (reference sequence). Using reference TRBV7-9 and TRBJ2-7 for the parts outside the CDR3, the full variable domain is DTGVSQNPRHKITKRGQNVTFRCDPISEHNRLYWYRQTLGQGPEFLTYFQNEAQLEKSRLLSDRFSAERPKGSFSTLEIQRTEQGDSAMYLCASRPGTSGYEQYFGPGTRLTVT.

This clonotype was seen more than once but under ten times. The chain joins TRBV28 to TRBJ1-2; unclear D gene. This CDR3 comprises 11 residues. Trimming cost V 5 bases and J 4 bases, with 5 bases left between them. The germline CDR1 and CDR2 sequences are MDHEN and SYDVKM. The CDR3 loop is CASSLLYGYTF. The CDR3 nucleotides are TGTGCCAGCAGTCTCCTCTATGGCTACACCTTC.

This clonotype has a handful of counts. This chain's CDR3 is CASSWGYQPQHF. Written as DNA, the CDR3 is TGTGCCAGCAGTTGGGGGTATCAGCCCCAGCATTTT. V usage is TRBV6-2 or TRBV6-3 and J usage is TRBJ1-5, with D perhaps TRBD1 (5 bases). V lost 4 bases to trimming and J lost 5 bases, with 6 bases between them. This CDR3 comprises 12 residues. CDR1 is MNHEY and CDR2 is SVGEGT in the germline V gene.